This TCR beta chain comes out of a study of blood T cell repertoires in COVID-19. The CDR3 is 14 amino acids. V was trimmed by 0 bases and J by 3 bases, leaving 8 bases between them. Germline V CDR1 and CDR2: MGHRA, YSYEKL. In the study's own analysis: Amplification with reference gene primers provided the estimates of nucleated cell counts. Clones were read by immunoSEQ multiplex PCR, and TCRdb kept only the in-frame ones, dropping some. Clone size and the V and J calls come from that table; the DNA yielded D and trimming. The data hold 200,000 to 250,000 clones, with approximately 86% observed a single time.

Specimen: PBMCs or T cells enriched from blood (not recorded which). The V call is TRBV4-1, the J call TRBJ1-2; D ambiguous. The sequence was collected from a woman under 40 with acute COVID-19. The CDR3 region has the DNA TGCGCCAGCAGCCAAGACCCCTCGGACTATGGCTACACCTTC. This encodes CASSQDPSDYGYTF.